These 24 T cell receptor beta chains were sequenced from one sample in a study of T-cell memory formation after mild COVID-19. TCRdb reanalysed the 5' RACE reads using MiXCR and keeps one entry per CDR3 protein. The sample has around 510,000 distinct CDR3 sequences, about 20% seen once. Sequencing was performed on PBMCs or a T cell subset sorted from them (not recorded which). These receptors all come from an adult woman who had mild COVID-19 (a few samples of this study predate the infection). Cell type and time point are not known.

The chain carries TRBV5-6 and TRBJ2-2; 9 positions match TRBD2. Looked up from germline, CDR1 is SGHDT and CDR2 is YYEEEE. This CDR3 is 16 amino acids long. After removal of 4 bases from V and 6 bases from J, the junction contained 10 bases not matched to a gene. The CDR3 sequence: CASSQEAGGNPGELFF. CDR3 in DNA: TGTGCCAGCAGCCAAGAAGCGGGAGGTAATCCCGGGGAGCTGTTTTTT.

The rearrangement joins TRBV20-1 to TRBJ1-2; D not certain. V shed 5 bases and J shed 5 bases, with 9 bases lying between them. This CDR3 region has 11 residues. Germline V gives CDR1 DFQATT, CDR2 SNEGSKA (reference sequence). Here the CDR3 DNA reads TGCAGTGCTCGGATCGGGTATGGCTACACCTTC. Translating it yields CSARIGYGYTF.

V is TRBV5-1 and J is TRBJ2-7, with TRBD1 matching 8 bases. V shed 4 bases and J 5 bases; nucleotides not matched to a gene: 8. Germline-derived CDR1 and CDR2 are SGHRS and YFSETQ. The CDR3 extends over 14 amino acids. The CDR3 bases are TGCGCCAGCAGCCAACCCGAGACAGGGGACGAGCAGTACTTC. Translated: CASSQPETGDEQYF. Full variable domain (missing parts from reference TRBV5-1 and TRBJ2-7): KAGVTQTPRYLIKTRGQQVTLSCSPISGHRSVSWYQQTPGQGLQFLFEYFSETQRNKGNFPGRFSGRQFSNSRSEMNVSTLELGDSALYLCASSQPETGDEQYFGPGTRLTVT.

V is TRBV3-1 and J is TRBJ2-1; D not certain. V lost 1 base, J lost 10 bases, and 5 bases lay in between. CDR3 size: 11 residues. Germline CDR1 and CDR2: LGHDT and YNNKEL (reference sequence). The chain's CDR3 is CASSQGKEQFF. The DNA for the CDR3 is TGTGCCAGCAGCCAAGGCAAAGAGCAGTTCTTC.

This clonotype appeared a few times. The chain joins TRBV7-6 to TRBJ2-1, with D tentatively TRBD2 (5 bases). The V gene's germline CDR1 is SGHVS and CDR2 FNYEAQ. V was clipped by 4 bases and J by 3 bases, with 16 bases between them. The CDR3 has 16 amino acids. In nucleotides, the CDR3 is TGTGCCAGCAGCTCCCTGTTCGCGGAGGACTACAATGAGCAGTTCTTC. Residues: CASSSLFAEDYNEQFF.

The rearrangement links TRBV12-5 to TRBJ2-7; D remains ambiguous. The CDR3 consists of 13 residues. The V end was cut by 2 bases, the J end by 3 bases, with 8 bases between. Germline loops: CDR1 LGHNT, CDR2 FRNRAP. The CDR3 here is CASGLYGYYEQYF. The CDR3 bases are TGTGCTAGTGGTTTGTACGGATACTACGAGCAGTACTTC.

The V and J genes are TRBV7-9 and TRBJ2-7, with 7 bases fitting TRBD2. With 5 bases clipped from V and 2 bases from J, the junction kept 9 bases outside the gene matches. The germline V gene encodes CDR1 SEHNR and CDR2 FQNEAQ (reference sequence). This CDR3 is built from 15 residues. The CDR3 bases are TGTGCCAGCAGCCATAGCGGGCAGGGCGCCTACGAGCAGTACTTC. Encoded protein: CASSHSGQGAYEQYF.

This clonotype has only a few counts. The chain employs TRBV27 and TRBJ1-1; possibly TRBD1 for D (5 bases). Trimming pared 7 bases from V and 7 bases from J, leaving 28 bases between. Looked up from germline, CDR1 is MNHEY and CDR2 is SMNVEV (reference sequence). This CDR3 has 17 residues. CDR3 bases: TGTGCCAGCAACAGAGACCCCGGGAGAGGGGAGATAAATGAAGCTTTCTTT. It specifies CASNRDPGRGEINEAFF.

This chain connects TRBV5-1 to TRBJ2-3; perhaps TRBD1 as D (6 bases). The V end was cut by 3 bases, the J end by 4 bases, with 21 bases between. The CDR3 has 17 amino acids. The germline V gene has CDR1 SGHRS and CDR2 YFSETQ. The CDR3 nucleotides are TGCGCCAGCAGCTCCTCTCGTACAGGGCTTTACGCAGATACGCAGTATTTT. The encoded protein is CASSSSRTGLYADTQYF.

In its sample, this clonotype was seen a few times. The rearrangement links TRBV5-5 to TRBJ2-7, with TRBD2 matching over 7 bases. The CDR3 has 14 residues. Looked up from germline, CDR1 is SGHKS and CDR2 is YYEKEE (reference sequence). After removal of 0 bases from V and 3 bases from J, the junction contained 3 bases not matched to a gene. The DNA for the CDR3 is TGTGCCAGCAGCTTGGAGGGAGGGATCTACGAGCAGTACTTC. Translating it yields CASSLEGGIYEQYF. The whole variable domain, filled in from reference TRBV5-5 and TRBJ2-7, reads DAGVTQSPTHLIKTRGQQVTLRCSPISGHKSVSWYQQVLGQGPQFIFQYYEKEERGRGNFPDRFSARQFPNYSSELNVNALLLGDSALYLCASSLEGGIYEQYFGPGTRLTVT.

The chain carries TRBV6-5 and TRBJ1-2; D unresolved. CDR1 MNHEY and CDR2 SVGAGI come from the germline V gene. V lost 4 bases and J lost 8, with 11 bases in between. The CDR3 totals 12 residues. DNA for the CDR3: TGTGCCAGCAGTTCGGAGCATCGGGGCTACACCTTC. This sequence encodes CASSSEHRGYTF.

The chain carries TRBV3-1 and TRBJ2-1; 12 positions match TRBD1. V shed 0 bases, J shed 8 bases, and the junction held 5 bases outside the gene matches. CDR3 length: 16 amino acids. Germline assignment: CDR1 LGHDT and CDR2 YNNKEL (reference sequence). In DNA form, the CDR3 reads TGTGCCAGCAGCCAAGATCCGGGGACAGGGGGCTATGAGCAGTTCTTC. It yields the protein CASSQDPGTGGYEQFF.

This clonotype has a handful of counts. V and J are TRBV9 and TRBJ2-1; D gene unclear. The CDR3 is 16 amino acids. Germline lookup yields CDR1 SGDLS and CDR2 YYNGEE. The germline V and J ends were trimmed by 0 bases and 2 bases, with 12 bases remaining between them. The CDR3 sequence: CASSVVPASAYNEQFF. The DNA of the CDR3 is TGTGCCAGCAGCGTAGTGCCAGCGTCCGCCTACAATGAGCAGTTCTTC. The complete variable domain, with remaining parts taken from reference TRBV9 and TRBJ2-1, reads DSGVTQTPKHLITATGQRVTLRCSPRSGDLSVYWYQQSLDQGLQFLIQYYNGEERAKGNILERFSAQQFPDLHSELNLSSLELGDSALYFCASSVVPASAYNEQFFGPGTRLTVL.

CDR3 amino acids: CASSLVGGTVQETQYF. The CDR3 nucleotides are TGTGCCAGCAGTTTAGTTGGGGGGACGGTCCAAGAGACCCAGTACTTC. The chain links TRBV28 to TRBJ2-5; tentative D call: TRBD2 (6 bases). Germline V gives CDR1 MDHEN, CDR2 SYDVKM. The CDR3 loop spans 16 amino acids. Trimming pared 2 bases from V and 1 base from J, leaving 14 bases between.

This clonotype occurred a few times. This chain uses TRBV3-1 with TRBJ2-7, with D possibly matching TRBD1 (6 bases). V was pared by 1 base and J by 2 bases, with 15 bases between. Germline V gives CDR1 LGHDT, CDR2 YNNKEL (reference sequence). The CDR3 has 16 residues. The DNA for the CDR3 is TGTGCCAGCAGCCAAGGAGGCGACAGGATAACCTACGAGCAGTACTTC. Translation gives CASSQGGDRITYEQYF.

This sequence joins TRBV4-3 and TRBJ2-1; the match to TRBD2 covers 8 bases. With V trimmed by 0 bases and J by 4 bases, 11 bases remained unmatched. The CDR3 extends over 18 amino acids. The V gene's germline CDR1 is LGHNA and CDR2 YSLEER. The CDR3 region has the DNA TGCGCCAGCAGCCAAGATCAGATCGGGCGGGGGGATTACAATGAGCAGTTCTTC. Translating it yields CASSQDQIGRGDYNEQFF.

In its sample, this clonotype was seen a few times. The chain's CDR3 is CASSPEQAAGGTDTQYF. CDR3 in DNA: TGTGCCAGCAGCCCGGAACAGGCCGCGGGGGGCACAGATACGCAGTATTTT. V and J are TRBV4-2 and TRBJ2-3, with TRBD2 matching over 7 bases. Germline CDR1 and CDR2: LGHNA and YNFKEQ. V shed 4 bases, J shed 1 base, and the junction held 11 bases outside the gene matches. CDR3 size: 17 residues.

This clonotype has just a few counts. The germline gene is not matched at one end of the junction; a read error may be the cause. The J gene is TRBJ2-3, the V gene TRBV18, with 11 bases matching TRBD2. Germline CDR1 KGHSH, CDR2 LQKENI. This CDR3 has 17 amino acids. The CDR3 reads CASSPSLAGDIISKWTF. For the CDR3, the DNA is TGTGCCAGCTCACCTTCACTAGCGGGGGATATTATTTCGAAGTGGACATTT.

This clonotype was found many times. The rearrangement uses TRBV18 and TRBJ1-1; possibly TRBD1 for D (6 bases). There are 18 residues in the CDR3. CDR1 and CDR2 from the germline V gene are KGHSH and LQKENI. V was clipped by 6 bases and J by 11 bases, with 34 bases between them. CDR3 DNA: TGTGCCAGCTCCGGGCCGGGACAACTCGGAACGTCCGGTTTGGTCGCTTTCTTT. Translation: CASSGPGQLGTSGLVAFF.

The chain recombines TRBV10-3 with TRBJ2-3; a possible D gene is TRBD2 (5 bases). The germline V and J ends were trimmed by 0 bases and 0 bases, with 10 bases remaining between them. CDR1 and CDR2 from the germline V gene are ENHRY and SYGVKD. The CDR3 runs 16 residues. CDR3 coding DNA: TGTGCCATCAGTGAGTCGGCGGGTAGAAGCACAGATACGCAGTATTTT. Protein: CAISESAGRSTDTQYF.

This rearrangement joins TRBV3-1 to TRBJ2-2; D remains unclear. Trimming removed 1 base from V and 5 bases from J, with 8 bases in between. CDR1 and CDR2 from the germline V gene are LGHDT and YNNKEL (reference sequence). The CDR3 loop spans 14 amino acids. The DNA of the CDR3 is TGTGCCAGCAGCCAAGGACGGGTTACCGGGGAGCTGTTTTTT. As protein: CASSQGRVTGELFF.

This clonotype occurred many times. This chain connects TRBV5-1 to TRBJ1-2, with TRBD1 as a possible D gene (6 bases). The germline V gene has CDR1 SGHRS and CDR2 YFSETQ. V was pared by 4 bases and J by 3 bases, with 16 bases between. The CDR3 runs 15 residues. The CDR3 region has the DNA TGCGCCAGCAGCCCCAGATCGGGGGGCTACTATGGCTACACCTTC. It yields the protein CASSPRSGGYYGYTF.

This clonotype was counted a few times. This chain links TRBV12-3 or TRBV12-4 with TRBJ2-7; D not resolved. V shed 6 bases and J shed 2 bases, with 14 bases lying between them. The CDR3 has 14 residues. The CDR3 nucleotides read TGTGCCAGCAGCGACTCTCCTGGGGCCTACGAGCAGTACTTC. This encodes CASSDSPGAYEQYF.

The table lists this clonotype with many counts. The rearrangement links TRBV9 to TRBJ2-3; TRBD2 matches 10 bases. With 0 bases clipped from V and 0 bases from J, the junction kept 4 bases outside the gene matches. The CDR3 totals 17 residues. In germline, CDR1 is SGDLS, CDR2 YYNGEE. The CDR3: CASSVGAGGPSTDTQYF. For the CDR3, the DNA is TGTGCCAGCAGCGTAGGAGCGGGGGGGCCGAGCACAGATACGCAGTATTTT.